This T cell receptor beta chain was sequenced for a study of cytomegalovirus exposure and HLA in healthy donors. Some clones are missing from TCRdb's copy, which holds only in-frame ones; the method was immunoSEQ multiplex PCR. The sample has some 150,000 clones; approximately 86% are singletons. The donors were members of the validation cohort comprising 120 subjects, separate from the roughly 690-subject first cohort. V was shortened by 3 bases and J by 7 bases, with 16 bases between the two germline ends. The CDR3 runs 15 residues. The germline CDR1 and CDR2 sequences are SGHRS and YFSETQ. What was sequenced was PBMCs. This chain connects TRBV5-1 to TRBJ2-2, with TRBD1 as a possible D gene (5 bases). The clonotype comes from a man aged 18-30 years in good health and CMV-seropositive. CDR3 sequence reads: CASSSGPPRIGELFF. CDR3 nucleotide sequence: TGCGCCAGCAGCTCAGGGCCACCCAGGATCGGGGAGCTGTTTTTT.